The 10 T cell receptor beta chains below all came from one sample that was sequenced in a study of blood T cells in healthy people across ages. Sample-barcoded 5' priming and a J-beta primer mix drove a second PCR of about 6 to 12 cycles. TCRdb independently ran MiXCR on the 5' RACE reads; one entry per CDR3 protein. The repertoire has around 1.1 million distinct CDR3 sequences, 35% to 45% of them found once; the top ten carry around 14%. Sequenced input: blood. These receptors came from a man younger than 30 in good health.

Points on this clonotype: The junction does not match germline at one end; this may be a read error. For the CDR3, the DNA is TGCAGTGCCCTGACGCGCCAGACTAGCACAGATACGCGGTATTTT. Translation gives CSALTRQTSTDTRYF. J is TRBJ2-3 and V is TRBV20-1; TRBD2 aligns across 7 bases. CDR3 length: 15 residues. Germline-derived CDR1 and CDR2 are DFQATT and SNEGSKA (reference sequence).

The chain employs TRBV5-1 and TRBJ2-3; 9 nucleotides align to TRBD2. V lost 2 bases and J lost 0; bases outside the gene matches: 10. Germline CDR1 and CDR2: SGHRS and YFSETQ. The CDR3 is made up of 18 amino acids. CDR3 in amino acids: CASSFVPSGGSSTDTQYF. The CDR3 region has the DNA TGCGCCAGCAGCTTTGTGCCGAGCGGGGGGTCTAGCACAGATACGCAGTATTTT. The full variable domain, with the rest looked up from reference TRBV5-1 and TRBJ2-3, is KAGVTQTPRYLIKTRGQQVTLSCSPISGHRSVSWYQQTPGQGLQFLFEYFSETQRNKGNFPGRFSGRQFSNSRSEMNVSTLELGDSALYLCASSFVPSGGSSTDTQYFGPGTRLTVL.

V gene TRBV7-6 combines with J gene TRBJ2-1; D gene unclear. V shed 1 base and J shed 0 bases, with 10 bases lying between them. CDR3 size: 16 residues. The germline gives CDR1 SGHVS, CDR2 FNYEAQ. Here the CDR3 DNA reads TGTGCCAGCAGCTTAGGTAGTGGCACCTCCTACAATGAGCAGTTCTTC. Residues: CASSLGSGTSYNEQFF.

The chain is built from TRBV20-1 and TRBJ1-2; possible D gene TRBD1, 5 bases. Germline loops: CDR1 DFQATT, CDR2 SNEGSKA (reference sequence). This CDR3 spans 11 amino acids. Between the trimmed V and J ends, which lost 2 bases and 8 bases, there was a span of 9 bases. For the CDR3, the DNA is TGCAGTGCTAGACGGGACTTAGGCTACACCTTC. This encodes CSARRDLGYTF.

This clonotype has just a few counts. The V call is TRBV9, the J call TRBJ1-1; D is uncertain. Germline-derived CDR1 and CDR2 are SGDLS and YYNGEE. The V end was cut by 3 bases, the J end by 3 bases, with 15 bases between. The CDR3 has 15 residues. CDR3 amino acids: CASSASGVRDTEAFF. CDR3 in DNA: TGTGCCAGCAGCGCCTCCGGGGTGAGGGACACTGAAGCTTTCTTT.

J is TRBJ1-1 and V is TRBV2, with 7 bases matching TRBD1. The germline V gene encodes CDR1 SNHLY and CDR2 FYNNEI. J was trimmed by 3 bases and V by 8 bases; bases with no gene match: 12. This CDR3 region has 15 residues. CDR3 sequence (DNA): TGTGCCAGCCCCCTACGGACAGACAGGGACACTGAAGCTTTCTTT. Amino acids: CASPLRTDRDTEAFF.

A single count supports this clonotype. This rearrangement joins TRBV28 to TRBJ1-3, with a weak D call TRBD1 (6 bases). Germline CDR1 reads MDHEN; CDR2 reads SYDVKM. V gave up 7 bases and J gave up 0 bases, with 13 bases separating them. CDR3 size: 15 residues. The CDR3: CASNQQGSSGNTIYF. The CDR3 DNA reads TGTGCCAGCAACCAGCAGGGGAGCTCTGGAAACACCATATATTTT.

The rearrangement joins TRBV4-2 to TRBJ2-7, with D perhaps matching TRBD1 or TRBD2 (6 bases each). V dropped 0 bases and J dropped 2 bases, with 8 bases sitting between them. Per the germline V gene, CDR1 is LGHNA and CDR2 is YNFKEQ. The CDR3 extends over 14 amino acids. For the CDR3, the DNA is TGTGCCAGCAGCCAAGATGGGGGGCCCTACGAGCAGTACTTC. Translating it yields CASSQDGGPYEQYF.

The chain combines TRBV6-6 with TRBJ1-5, with D perhaps matching TRBD1 (6 bases). Trimming took off 5 bases at V and 3 bases at J, with 17 bases between the two ends. The CDR3 extends over 16 amino acids. Per germline, CDR1 MNHNY and CDR2 SVGAGI (reference sequence). DNA of the CDR3: TGTGCCAGCAGTCCACATTCCCGGGACATCAATCAGCCCCAGCATTTT. This encodes CASSPHSRDINQPQHF.

The chain uses TRBV6-6 and TRBJ2-5, with 9 positions matching TRBD1. Near its end, the DNA agrees better with TRBJ2-1, so the J call may be wrong. CDR1 is MNHNY and CDR2 is SVGAGI in the germline V gene (reference sequence). This CDR3 has 14 residues. The CDR3 sequence: CASSDRGNQETQFF. CDR3 sequence (DNA): TGTGCCAGCAGTGACAGGGGGAACCAAGAGACCCAGTTCTTC.